The clone carrying this T cell receptor beta chain was picked up a small number of times. TCRdb reanalysed the 5' RACE reads using MiXCR and keeps one entry per CDR3 protein. This table holds 600,000 to 700,000 distinct CDR3 sequences, less than 25% found once. This entry belongs to a study of identical twins. Trimming cost V 3 bases and J 7 bases; bases outside gene matches: 9. This CDR3 region has 15 residues. CDR1 is SEHNR, CDR2 FQNEAQ, per germline (reference sequence). These data also featured in a second study, about T cells expressing NK-cell markers. That source reports: Repertoires of TCR beta were obtained from T cells sorted as CD3+CD56+NKG2C+, CD3+CD56+NKG2C- and CD3+CD56-NKG2C+. These same clonotypes (in a handful of donors) also led the CD3+CD56-NKG2C+ fraction.

The rearrangement links TRBV7-9 to TRBJ2-1; TRBD1 matches 7 bases. Sample: PBMCs. The sequence was collected from a woman under 30 in good health. CDR3 protein: CASSFRQGIGNEQFF. The CDR3 bases are TGTGCCAGCAGCTTCCGACAGGGAATCGGAAATGAGCAGTTCTTC.